This passage covers 19 T cell receptor beta chains from one sample sequenced in a study of T cell responses to AZD1222 COVID-19 vaccine. TCRdb keeps only in-frame clones here, not all; method: immunoSEQ multiplex PCR. Here the sample spans under 150,000 clones, about 91% being singletons. The sequencing here drew on peripheral blood, taken on day 0 of AZD1222 vaccination. The origin of the receptors is an adult in good health.

The gene calls are TRBV25-1 and TRBJ1-1; weak D call: TRBD1 (6 bases). Germline loops: CDR1 MGHDK, CDR2 SYGVNS. Trimming cost V 3 bases and J 7 bases, with 18 bases left between them. The CDR3 is made up of 15 amino acids. CDR3 sequence (DNA): TGTGCCAGCAGTGACCCCGGCGGGGGCAATCTTGAAGCTTTCTTT. Encoded protein: CASSDPGGGNLEAFF.

The chain has TRBV7-2 and TRBJ2-2, with a tentative D call TRBD1 (5 bases). Germline values: CDR1 SGHTA, CDR2 FQGNSA. This CDR3 has 14 amino acids. Trimming removed 1 base at V and 3 bases at J, with 6 bases between. CDR3 sequence: CASSLGQYTGELFF. The CDR3 DNA reads as TGTGCCAGCAGCTTAGGACAGTACACCGGGGAGCTGTTTTTT.

This clone was seen only once. CDR3 coding DNA: TGCGCCAGCAGCCAAGAACAGGCGGGGGGGCACCAAGAGACCCAGTACTTC. Its protein is CASSQEQAGGHQETQYF. The genes are TRBV4-1 and TRBJ2-5; TRBD2 matches 9 bases. The CDR3 has 17 amino acids. Per germline, CDR1 MGHRA and CDR2 YSYEKL. V lost 0 bases and J lost 0; bases outside the gene matches: 5.

The rearrangement uses TRBV7-3 and TRBJ2-5, with D possibly called TRBD1 or TRBD2 (5 bases each). Germline CDR1 and CDR2: SGHTA and FQGTGA. Trimming cost V 5 bases and J 4 bases, with 14 bases left between them. The CDR3 loop spans 14 amino acids. This chain's CDR3 is CASSPGSGIETQYF. CDR3 coding DNA: TGTGCCAGCAGCCCAGGGAGCGGAATAGAGACCCAGTACTTC. Based on the CDR3 plus reference TRBV7-3 and TRBJ2-5, the full variable domain is GAGVSQTPSNKVTEKGKYVELRCDPISGHTALYWYRQSLGQGPEFLIYFQGTGAADDSGLPNDRFFAVRPEGSVSTLKIQRTERGDSAVYLCASSPGSGIETQYFGPGTRLLVL.

The chain employs TRBV2 and TRBJ1-5, with D possibly matching TRBD1 (6 bases). V lost 8 bases, J lost 0 bases, and 14 bases lay in between. The CDR3 totals 15 residues. CDR1 and CDR2 (germline): SNHLY, FYNNEI. CDR3 residues: CASVQGGLSNQPQHF. CDR3 coding DNA: TGTGCCAGCGTTCAAGGGGGACTTAGCAATCAGCCCCAGCATTTT.

This clone is a singleton in its sample. The chain couples TRBV5-1 to TRBJ1-3, with D maybe TRBD1 (5 bases). This CDR3 region has 14 residues. The germline V gene encodes CDR1 SGHRS and CDR2 YFSETQ. V was trimmed by 4 bases and J by 3 bases, leaving 11 bases between them. CDR3 amino acids: CASSRGVDGNTIYF. DNA of the CDR3: TGCGCCAGCAGCAGGGGAGTTGATGGAAACACCATATATTTT.

The chain uses TRBV5-6 and TRBJ1-2, with D tentatively TRBD1 (5 bases). The CDR3 contains 12 residues. The germline V and J ends were trimmed by 5 bases and 2 bases, with 7 bases remaining between them. In germline, CDR1 is SGHDT, CDR2 YYEEEE. The CDR3 DNA reads as TGTGCCAGCAGGGACACCAACTATGGCTACACCTTC. This gives the protein CASRDTNYGYTF.

This clone is a singleton in its sample. The chain combines TRBV11-3 with TRBJ2-1; TRBD2 matches at 16 bases. The CDR3 totals 18 residues. Germline V gene lookup returns CDR1 SGHNT and CDR2 YENEEA. The V segment lost 6 bases and the J segment 8 bases; nucleotides outside the gene matches: 13. Here the CDR3 DNA reads TGTGCCAGCAGTTCTTCCCACGGGACTAGCGGGGGGGGTGATGAGCAGTTCTTC. Translation gives CASSSSHGTSGGGDEQFF.

The chain recombines TRBV7-3 with TRBJ1-1, with D possibly being TRBD1 (6 bases). Between the trimmed V and J ends, which lost 5 bases and 1 base, there was a span of 8 bases. The CDR3 covers 13 residues. Germline V lookup: CDR1 SGHTA, CDR2 FQGTGA. The CDR3 sequence: CASSQGSNTEAFF. In nucleotides, the CDR3 is TGTGCCAGCAGCCAGGGGTCGAACACTGAAGCTTTCTTT.

A single count supports this clone. V usage is TRBV4-2 and J usage is TRBJ1-1, with D perhaps matching TRBD1 (6 bases). V was cut by 0 bases and J by 5 bases, with 10 bases left in between. CDR3 length equals 14 residues. Looked up from germline, CDR1 is LGHNA and CDR2 is YNFKEQ. Here the CDR3 reads CASSQEGRGTEAFF. Written as DNA, the CDR3 is TGTGCCAGCAGCCAAGAGGGGAGGGGGACTGAAGCTTTCTTT.

The rearrangement uses TRBV9 and TRBJ2-3; 10 nucleotides align to TRBD2. V trimming: 3 bases; J trimming: 10 bases; junction bases outside the gene matches: 14. Germline V gene lookup returns CDR1 SGDLS and CDR2 YYNGEE. This CDR3 has 16 residues. Here the CDR3 reads CASSGEGVAGGLPQYF. The CDR3 DNA is TGTGCCAGCAGCGGAGAGGGTGTAGCGGGGGGCCTCCCGCAGTATTTT.

V usage is TRBV19 and J usage is TRBJ2-7, with D possibly called TRBD1 or TRBD2 (6 bases each). V shed 3 bases and J shed 3 bases, with 15 bases lying between them. Germline CDR1 LNHDA, CDR2 SQIVND (reference sequence). The CDR3 is 15 amino acids. The CDR3 loop reads CASSMRGDLHYEQYF. CDR3 bases: TGTGCCAGTAGTATGAGGGGGGACCTCCACTACGAGCAGTACTTC. The whole variable domain, remainder taken from reference TRBV19 and TRBJ2-7, is DGGITQSPKYLFRKEGQNVTLSCEQNLNHDAMYWYRQDPGQGLRLIYYSQIVNDFQKGDIAEGYSVSREKKESFPLTVTSAQKNPTAFYLCASSMRGDLHYEQYFGPGTRLTVT.

The genes are TRBV7-3 and TRBJ2-7; 8 bases map to TRBD1. Germline assignment: CDR1 SGHTA and CDR2 FQGTGA. The trim removed 0 bases at V and 5 bases at J, leaving 12 bases unmatched. This CDR3 has 17 residues. CDR3 sequence reads: CASSLTGFRTGPHEQYF. The CDR3 coding sequence is TGTGCCAGCAGCTTAACGGGCTTCCGGACAGGGCCCCACGAGCAGTACTTC.

The chain couples TRBV2 to TRBJ1-3; unclear D gene. From germline, CDR1 is SNHLY and CDR2 FYNNEI. The CDR3 runs to 13 residues. Trimming pared 6 bases from V and 0 bases from J, leaving 6 bases between. CDR3 bases: TGTGCCAGCAGGAGCCTCTCTGGAAACACCATATATTTT. This sequence encodes CASRSLSGNTIYF.

CDR3 region: CASSLETGGSQETQYF. As DNA, the CDR3 is TGCGCCAGCAGCTTGGAGACAGGGGGCAGTCAAGAGACCCAGTACTTC. The rearrangement links TRBV5-1 to TRBJ2-5, with 10 bases that match TRBD1. Germline CDR1 is SGHRS and CDR2 is YFSETQ. Losses at the gene ends were 0 bases for V and 2 bases for J; bases not matched to a gene: 4. The CDR3 covers 16 residues. The full variable domain, rest sourced from reference TRBV5-1 and TRBJ2-5, is KAGVTQTPRYLIKTRGQQVTLSCSPISGHRSVSWYQQTPGQGLQFLFEYFSETQRNKGNFPGRFSGRQFSNSRSEMNVSTLELGDSALYLCASSLETGGSQETQYFGPGTRLLVL.

This clone was observed a handful of times. The J gene is TRBJ1-1, the V gene TRBV9; D is ambiguous. Trimming cost V 0 bases and J 1 base, with 10 bases left between them. CDR1 is SGDLS and CDR2 is YYNGEE in the germline V gene. This CDR3 region has 15 residues. This CDR3 reads CASSVAGLGNTEAFF. For the CDR3, the DNA is TGTGCCAGCAGCGTAGCTGGGTTGGGGAACACTGAAGCTTTCTTT.

The chain carries TRBV18 and TRBJ1-2; D remains ambiguous. CDR1 is KGHSH, CDR2 LQKENI, per germline. The CDR3 contains 14 residues. V was shortened by 0 bases and J by 2 bases, with 7 bases between the two germline ends. The CDR3 DNA follows: TGTGCCAGCTCACCACCTAATGCGAACTATGGCTACACCTTC. Its protein is CASSPPNANYGYTF. Variable domain in full (rest from reference TRBV18 and TRBJ1-2): NAGVMQNPRHLVRRRGQEARLRCSPMKGHSHVYWYRQLPEEGLKFMVYLQKENIIDESGMPKERFSAEFPKEGPSILRIQQVVRGDSAAYFCASSPPNANYGYTFGSGTRLTVV.

The chain is built from TRBV6-5 and TRBJ2-5, with a tentative D call TRBD1 (6 bases). The V gene lost 8 bases and the J gene lost 5 bases, with 18 bases spanning the gap. In germline, CDR1 is MNHEY, CDR2 SVGAGI. CDR3 size: 14 residues. DNA for the CDR3: TGTGCCAGCCGGTCTGGGGGCAGAGTGGAGACCCAGTACTTC. Residues: CASRSGGRVETQYF.

This clone has only a few counts. The rearrangement links TRBV3-1 (or the pseudogene TRBV3-2) to TRBJ1-1, with a possible D match to TRBD1 (6 bases). The germline CDR1 and CDR2 sequences are LGHDT and YNNKEL (reference sequence). This CDR3 contains 18 residues. Trimming took 2 bases from V and 4 from J, leaving 23 bases between them. CDR3 nucleotide sequence: TGTGCCAGCAGCCAACCCCTGGTGGCAAGGGGGATTCGCACTGAAGCTTTCTTT. Protein: CASSQPLVARGIRTEAFF.